This T cell receptor (beta chain) emerged from a study of T cell responses to AZD1222 COVID-19 vaccine. Points on this clone: Its antigen is currently unknown.

V lost 5 bases and J 6 bases, leaving 19 bases between the germline ends. The CDR3 has 16 residues. Germline V lookup: CDR1 SGHVS, CDR2 FQNEAQ. General study findings and limits: Researchers took repertoire samples only after the peak T cell response had come. It should be noted that donors were predominantly white British and more often female, and clonal diversity was possibly underestimated.

The data were produced by immunoSEQ multiplex PCR, yet TCRdb's version contains in-frame clones alone and is incomplete. This table holds approximately 110,000 clones, more than 85% found once. This receptor was taken from an adult in good health. This chain links TRBV7-8 with TRBJ2-2, with D uncertain. The material sequenced was peripheral blood, taken on day 0 of AZD1222 vaccination. The DNA for the CDR3 is TGTGCCAGCAGCCCCTCCGTGGTCCCAAGTGCCGGGGAGCTGTTTTTT. It codes for CASSPSVVPSAGELFF.